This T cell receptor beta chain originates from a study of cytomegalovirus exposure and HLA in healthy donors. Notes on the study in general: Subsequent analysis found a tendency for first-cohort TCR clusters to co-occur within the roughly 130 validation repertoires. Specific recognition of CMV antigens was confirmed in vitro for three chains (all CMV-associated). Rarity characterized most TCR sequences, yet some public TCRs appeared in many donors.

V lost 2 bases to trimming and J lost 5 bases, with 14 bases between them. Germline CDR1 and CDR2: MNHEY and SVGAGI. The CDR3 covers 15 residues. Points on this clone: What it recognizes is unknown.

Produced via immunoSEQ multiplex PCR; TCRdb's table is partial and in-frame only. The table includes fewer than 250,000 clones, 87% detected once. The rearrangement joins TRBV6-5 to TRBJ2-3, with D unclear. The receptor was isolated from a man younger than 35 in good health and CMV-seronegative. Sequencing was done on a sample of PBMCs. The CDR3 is CASSYLGPNRDTQYF. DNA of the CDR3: TGTGCCAGCAGTTACCTGGGTCCGAACAGAGATACGCAGTATTTT.